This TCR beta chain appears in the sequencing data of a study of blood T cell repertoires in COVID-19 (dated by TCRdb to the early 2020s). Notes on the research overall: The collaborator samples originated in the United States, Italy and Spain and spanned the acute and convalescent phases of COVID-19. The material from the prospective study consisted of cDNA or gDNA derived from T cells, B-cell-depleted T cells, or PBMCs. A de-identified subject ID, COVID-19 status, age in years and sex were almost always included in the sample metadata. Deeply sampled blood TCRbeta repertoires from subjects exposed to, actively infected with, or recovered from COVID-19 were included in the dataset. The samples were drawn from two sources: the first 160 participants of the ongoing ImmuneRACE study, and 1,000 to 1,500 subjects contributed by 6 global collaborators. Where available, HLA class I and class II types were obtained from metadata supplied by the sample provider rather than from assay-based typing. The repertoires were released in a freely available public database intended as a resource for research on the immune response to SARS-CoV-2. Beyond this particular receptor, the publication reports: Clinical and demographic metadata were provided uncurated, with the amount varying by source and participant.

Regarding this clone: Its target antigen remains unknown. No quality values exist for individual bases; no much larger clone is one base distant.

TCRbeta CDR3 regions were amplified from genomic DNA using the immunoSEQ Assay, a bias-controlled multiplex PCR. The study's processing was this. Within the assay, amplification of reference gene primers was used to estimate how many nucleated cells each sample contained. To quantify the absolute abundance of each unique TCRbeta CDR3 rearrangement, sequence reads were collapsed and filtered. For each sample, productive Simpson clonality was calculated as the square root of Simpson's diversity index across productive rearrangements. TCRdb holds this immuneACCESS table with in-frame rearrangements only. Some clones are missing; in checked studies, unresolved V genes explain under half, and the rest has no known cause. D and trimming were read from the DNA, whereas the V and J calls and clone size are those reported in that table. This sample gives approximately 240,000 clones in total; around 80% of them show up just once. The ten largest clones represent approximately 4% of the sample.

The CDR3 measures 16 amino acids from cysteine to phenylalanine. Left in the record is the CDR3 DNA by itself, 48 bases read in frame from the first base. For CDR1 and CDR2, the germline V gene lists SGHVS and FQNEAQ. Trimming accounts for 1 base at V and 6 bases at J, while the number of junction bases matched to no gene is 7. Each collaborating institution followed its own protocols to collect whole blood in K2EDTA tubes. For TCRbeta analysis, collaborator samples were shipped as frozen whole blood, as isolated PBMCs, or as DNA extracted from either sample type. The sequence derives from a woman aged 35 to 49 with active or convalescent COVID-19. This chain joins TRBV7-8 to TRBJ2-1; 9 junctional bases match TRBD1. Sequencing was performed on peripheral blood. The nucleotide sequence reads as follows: TGTGCCAGCAGCTTAGTCCCGGGACAGGGAGGCAATGAGCAGTTCTTC. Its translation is CASSLVPGQGGNEQFF.